This TCR beta chain was found in a study of blood T cell repertoires in COVID-19. Study-wide background: Donors in the United States, Italy and Spain gave samples during acute or convalescent COVID-19.

Sequenced by immunoSEQ multiplex PCR; TCRdb stores in-frame clones only, minus some. The table shows about 34,000 clones, with nearly 95% occurring only once. The V segment lost 1 base and the J segment 3 bases; nucleotides outside the gene matches: 9. Germline V lookup: CDR1 LGHDT, CDR2 YNNKEL (reference sequence). The CDR3 is made up of 17 amino acids. The chain carries TRBV3-1 (or the pseudogene TRBV3-2) and TRBJ1-1; 9 nucleotides match TRBD1. Sequenced material: peripheral blood. The TCR was taken from a human donor in a cohort sampled during active COVID-19. CDR3 bases: TGTGCCAGCAGCCAAGGACAAGCGGGACAGGGAGACACTGAAGCTTTCTTT. Translating it yields CASSQGQAGQGDTEAFF.